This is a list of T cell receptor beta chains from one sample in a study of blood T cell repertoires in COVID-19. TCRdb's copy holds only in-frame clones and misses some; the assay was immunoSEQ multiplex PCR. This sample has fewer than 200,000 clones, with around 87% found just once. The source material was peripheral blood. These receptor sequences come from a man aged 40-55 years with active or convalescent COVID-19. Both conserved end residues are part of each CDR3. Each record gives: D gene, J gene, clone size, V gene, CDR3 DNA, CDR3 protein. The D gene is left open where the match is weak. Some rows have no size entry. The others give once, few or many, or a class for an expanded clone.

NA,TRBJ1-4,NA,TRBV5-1,TGCGCCAGCAGCGATTCACAGGGAGAGGATGAAAAACTGTTTTTT,CASSDSQGEDEKLFF
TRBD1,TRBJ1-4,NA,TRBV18,TGTGCCAGCTCACCCACAGGGGGCGGTGAAAAACTGTTTTTT,CASSPTGGGEKLFF
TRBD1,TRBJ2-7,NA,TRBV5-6,TGTGCCAGCAGCGTATACAGGGGGACCTACGAGCAGTACTTC,CASSVYRGTYEQYF
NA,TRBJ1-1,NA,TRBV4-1,TGCGCCAGCAGCCAAGAGAAGAGTTTCTGGGGCGAGGTAAGGAACACTGAAGCTTTCTTT,CASSQEKSFWGEVRNTEAFF
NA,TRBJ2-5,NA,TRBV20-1,TGCAGTGCTAACCAGAAAGAGACCCAGTACTTC,CSANQKETQYF
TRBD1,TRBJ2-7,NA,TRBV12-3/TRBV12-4,TGTGCCAGCAGCGGACAGGGATTTTACGAGCAGTACTTC,CASSGQGFYEQYF
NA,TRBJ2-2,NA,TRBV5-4,TGTGCCAGCAGCGTAGCACCCGGGGAGCTGTTTTTT,CASSVAPGELFF
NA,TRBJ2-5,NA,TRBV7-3,TGTGCCAGCAGCTTAATTCGGGGATCCCAAGAGACCCAGTACTTC,CASSLIRGSQETQYF
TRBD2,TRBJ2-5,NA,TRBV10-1,TGCGCCAGCAGTGAGGGCTCTCGCGGGGGGGCTGAGACCCAGTACTTC,CASSEGSRGGAETQYF
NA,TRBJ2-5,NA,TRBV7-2,TGTGCCAGCAGCGTTAGCAGGGGAGAGACCCAGTACTTC,CASSVSRGETQYF
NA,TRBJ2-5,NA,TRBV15,TGTGCCACCAGGAGGGAGCCGAGGCAGGAAGAGACCCAGTACTTC,CATRREPRQEETQYF
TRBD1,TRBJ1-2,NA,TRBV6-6,TGTGCCAGCAGTGCATTACAGGGGGGGGATGGCTACACCTTC,CASSALQGGDGYTF
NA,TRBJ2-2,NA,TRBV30,TGTGCCTGGAGTGAGAGCGCGAACACCGGGGAGCTGTTTTTT,CAWSESANTGELFF
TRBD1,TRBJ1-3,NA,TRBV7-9,TGTGCCAGCAGCTGGAACAGGGGTGGAAACACCATATATTTT,CASSWNRGGNTIYF
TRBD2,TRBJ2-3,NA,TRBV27,TGTGCCAGCAGTCCATACCGGGACTACCTAACCCAGTATTTT,CASSPYRDYLTQYF
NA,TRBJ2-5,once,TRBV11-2,TGTGCCAGCAGCACGGGACAACAAGAGACCCAGTACTTC,CASSTGQQETQYF
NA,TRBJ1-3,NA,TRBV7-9,TGTGCCAGCAGGCCACAGGGTTCTTCTGGAAACACCATATATTTT,CASRPQGSSGNTIYF